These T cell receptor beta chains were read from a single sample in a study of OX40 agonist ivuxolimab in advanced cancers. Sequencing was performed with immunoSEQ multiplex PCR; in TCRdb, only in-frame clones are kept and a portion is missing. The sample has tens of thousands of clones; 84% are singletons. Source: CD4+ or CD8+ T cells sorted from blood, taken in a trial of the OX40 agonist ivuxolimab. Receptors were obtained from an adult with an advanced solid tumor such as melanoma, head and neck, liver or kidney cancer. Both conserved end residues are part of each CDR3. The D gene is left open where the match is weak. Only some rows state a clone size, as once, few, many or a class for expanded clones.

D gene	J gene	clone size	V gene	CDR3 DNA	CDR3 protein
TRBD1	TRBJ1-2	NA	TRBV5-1	TGCGCCAGCAGCTTGTCAGTTATACAGGGGGCGACAGGCTACACCTTC	CASSLSVIQGATGYTF
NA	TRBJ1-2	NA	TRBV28	TGTGCCAGCAGTTTACGGGGGAGGATTTATGGCTACACCTTC	CASSLRGRIYGYTF
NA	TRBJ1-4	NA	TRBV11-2	TGTGCCAGCAGCTGGGGGGGCCGTAATGAAAAACTGTTTTTT	CASSWGGRNEKLFF
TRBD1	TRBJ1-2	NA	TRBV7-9	TGTGCCAGCAGCGCCCCAGGCCCCATGACAGGGGGCAATGGCTACACCTTC	CASSAPGPMTGGNGYTF
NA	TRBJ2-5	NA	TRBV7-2	TGTGCCAGCAGCTTAGGAGATGGGGCCCTGGGGACCCAGTACTTC	CASSLGDGALGTQYF
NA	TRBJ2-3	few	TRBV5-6	TGTGCCAGCAGCTTCGGGCAGGGCGCCACAGATACGCAGTATTTT	CASSFGQGATDTQYF
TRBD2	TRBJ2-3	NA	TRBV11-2	TGTGCCAGCAGCTCGGTAGCGGGAGGGAGCACAGATACGCAGTATTTT	CASSSVAGGSTDTQYF
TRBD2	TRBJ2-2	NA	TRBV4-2	TGTGCCAGGGCCATCACCCAGGCTAGCGGGGGGGCTGTGGGCGGGGAGCTGTTTTTT	CARAITQASGGAVGGELFF
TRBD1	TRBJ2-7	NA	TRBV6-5	TGTGCCAGCAGTTCAACCGGGACAGGGTTCAACGAGCAGTACTTC	CASSSTGTGFNEQYF
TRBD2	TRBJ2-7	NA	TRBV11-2	TGTGCCAGCAGCTGGGGGACTAGCGGGTCCTACGAGCAGTACTTC	CASSWGTSGSYEQYF
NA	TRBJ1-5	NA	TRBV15	TGTGCCACCAGCAGAGTAACCGGGGTCAATCAGCCCCAGCATTTT	CATSRVTGVNQPQHF
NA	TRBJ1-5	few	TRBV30	TGTGCCTGGAGTGTAGGAGGGTATCGGGGTATAGGTCAGCCCCAGCATTTT	CAWSVGGYRGIGQPQHF
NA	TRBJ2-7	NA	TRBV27	TGTGCCAGCAGTTTATCTGCCCGATCCTACGAGCAGTACTTC	CASSLSARSYEQYF
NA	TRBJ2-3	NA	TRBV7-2	TGTGCCAGCAGCTTAGAGTTGCGCCATACGCAGTATTTT	CASSLELRHTQYF
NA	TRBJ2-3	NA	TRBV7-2	TGTGCCAGCAGCTTGGAGGGAGCCACAGATACGCAGTATTTT	CASSLEGATDTQYF
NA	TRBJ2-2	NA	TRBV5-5	TGTGCCAGCAGCGTGAGGTGGGGGGTGAACACCGGGGAGCTGTTTTTT	CASSVRWGVNTGELFF
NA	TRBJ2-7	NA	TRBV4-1	TGCGCCAGCAGCCAAGATAAGGGCCCGATACTCTACGAGCAGTACTTC	CASSQDKGPILYEQYF